This T cell receptor (beta chain) was sequenced for a study of cytomegalovirus exposure and HLA in healthy donors. Overall study findings and caveats: Within a later analysis, the majority of CMV-associated TCR beta chains appeared HLA-restricted.

In regard to this clone: Its antigen is unidentified.

13 Jbeta primers and 60 Vbeta primers were used for the PCR. Assay used: immunoSEQ multiplex PCR; TCRdb lists only in-frame clones, some missing. The table includes approximately 96,000 clones, over 65% detected once. The CDR3 is 14 residues long. Trimming took 4 bases from V and 1 from J, leaving 10 bases between them. Germline V gene sequence: CDR1 SGHTA, CDR2 FQGNSA. Sample: PBMCs. The rearrangement uses TRBV7-2 and TRBJ1-1, with D hard to call. This sequence originates from a male donor in good health and CMV-seronegative. The CDR3 reads CASSSRLRNTEAFF. In nucleotides, the CDR3 is TGTGCCAGCAGCTCCCGACTTAGGAACACTGAAGCTTTCTTT.